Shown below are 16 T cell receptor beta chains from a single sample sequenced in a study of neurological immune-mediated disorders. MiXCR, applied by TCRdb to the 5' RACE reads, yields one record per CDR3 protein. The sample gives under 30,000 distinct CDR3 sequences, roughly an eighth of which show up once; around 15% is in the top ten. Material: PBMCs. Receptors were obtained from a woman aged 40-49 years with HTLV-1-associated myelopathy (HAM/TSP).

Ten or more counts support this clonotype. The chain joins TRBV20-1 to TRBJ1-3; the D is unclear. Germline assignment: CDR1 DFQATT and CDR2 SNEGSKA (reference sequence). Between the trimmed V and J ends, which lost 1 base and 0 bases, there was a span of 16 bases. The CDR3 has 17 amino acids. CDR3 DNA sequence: TGCAGTGCTAGAGTCGGTCGGAGGGCCGGCTCTGGAAACACCATATATTTT. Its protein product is CSARVGRRAGSGNTIYF.

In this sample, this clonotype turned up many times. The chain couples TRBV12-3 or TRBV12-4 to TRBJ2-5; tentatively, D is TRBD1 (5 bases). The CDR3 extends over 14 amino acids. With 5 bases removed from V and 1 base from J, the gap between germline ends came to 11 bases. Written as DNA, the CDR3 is TGTGCCAGCAGTCCTATGACAGTCCAAGAGACCCAGTACTTC. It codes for CASSPMTVQETQYF.

CDR3 DNA: TGTGCCAGCAGCCCAAATCCGGACAATGAGCAGTTCTTC. Amino acid sequence: CASSPNPDNEQFF. V usage is TRBV9 and J usage is TRBJ2-1; no reliable D call. This CDR3 region has 13 residues. From germline, CDR1 is SGDLS and CDR2 YYNGEE. V gave up 4 bases and J gave up 5 bases, with 10 bases separating them.

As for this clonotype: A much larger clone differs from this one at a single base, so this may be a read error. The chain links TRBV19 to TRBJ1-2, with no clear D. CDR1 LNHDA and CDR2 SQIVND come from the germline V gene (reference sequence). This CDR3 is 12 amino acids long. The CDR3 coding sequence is TGTGTCAGTAGTATGAGGAGTCGAGGCTACACCTTC. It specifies CVSSMRSRGYTF.

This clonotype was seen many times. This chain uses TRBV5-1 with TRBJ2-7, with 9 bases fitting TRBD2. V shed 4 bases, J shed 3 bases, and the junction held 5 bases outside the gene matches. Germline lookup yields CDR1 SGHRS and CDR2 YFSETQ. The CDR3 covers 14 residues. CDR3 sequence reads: CASSVAGEGYEQYF. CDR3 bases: TGCGCCAGCAGCGTAGCGGGAGAAGGCTACGAGCAGTACTTC.

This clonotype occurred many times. The CDR3 region has the DNA TGTGCCAGCGGACGTGAAAAACTGTTTTTT. This sequence encodes CASGREKLFF. This rearrangement joins TRBV7-9 to TRBJ1-4; D is unresolved. The V and J ends lost 8 bases and 7 bases respectively, with 5 bases between them. The germline gives CDR1 SEHNR, CDR2 FQNEAQ (reference sequence). This CDR3 is built from 10 residues. Drawing the rest from reference TRBV7-9 and TRBJ1-4, the complete variable domain is DTGVSQNPRHKITKRGQNVTFRCDPISEHNRLYWYRQTLGQGPEFLTYFQNEAQLEKSRLLSDRFSAERPKGSFSTLEIQRTEQGDSAMYLCASGREKLFFGSGTQLSVL.

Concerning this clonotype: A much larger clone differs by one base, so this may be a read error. The CDR3 spells CASSRTGEYEQYF. The CDR3 DNA sequence: TGTGCCAGCTCGCGGACAGGGGAGTACGAGCAGTACTTC. This chain uses TRBV18 with TRBJ2-7; 9 bases fit TRBD1. The CDR3 contains 13 residues. Germline CDR1 reads KGHSH; CDR2 reads LQKENI. J gave up 4 bases and V 6 bases, and 4 bases lay outside the gene matches. The full variable domain, completed using reference TRBV18 and TRBJ2-7, is NAGVMQNPRHLVRRRGQEARLRCSPMKGHSHVYWYRQLPEEGLKFMVYLQKENIIDESGMPKERFSAEFPKEGPSILRIQQVVRGDSAAYFCASSRTGEYEQYFGPGTRLTVT.

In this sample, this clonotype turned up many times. The CDR3 coding sequence is TGTGCCACCAGCACCGGGACTAGTCCCTACGAGCAGTACTTC. Amino acids: CATSTGTSPYEQYF. The chain has TRBV24-1 and TRBJ2-7; TRBD2 aligns across 8 bases. This CDR3 contains 14 residues. With V trimmed by 7 bases and J by 2 bases, 6 bases remained unmatched. The germline V gene encodes CDR1 KGHDR and CDR2 SFDVKD.

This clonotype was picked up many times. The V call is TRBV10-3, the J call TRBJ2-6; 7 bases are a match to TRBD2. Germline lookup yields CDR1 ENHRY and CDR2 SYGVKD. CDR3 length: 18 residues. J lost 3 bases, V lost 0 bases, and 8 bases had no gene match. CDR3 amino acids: CAISESGGTLFGANVLTF. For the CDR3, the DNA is TGTGCCATCAGTGAGTCGGGGGGGACCTTGTTTGGGGCCAACGTCCTGACTTTC.

The CDR3 DNA is TGCAGTGCTAGAGACATTGACGCACAAGAGAAGTACTTC. Protein product: CSARDIDAQEKYF. The rearrangement joins TRBV20-1 to TRBJ2-5; D unclear. Trimming took off 0 bases at V and 12 bases at J, with 17 bases between the two ends. This CDR3 comprises 13 residues. CDR1 and CDR2 (germline): DFQATT, SNEGSKA (reference sequence).

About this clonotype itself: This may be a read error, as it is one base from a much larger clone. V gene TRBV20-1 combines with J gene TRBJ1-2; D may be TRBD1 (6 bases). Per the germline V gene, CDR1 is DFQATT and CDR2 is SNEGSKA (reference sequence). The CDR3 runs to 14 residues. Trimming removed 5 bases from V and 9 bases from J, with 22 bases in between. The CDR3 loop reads CSAPLVRGTWCYTF. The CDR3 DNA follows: TGCAGTGCTCCCCTCGTTAGGGGGACTTGGTGCTACACCTTC.

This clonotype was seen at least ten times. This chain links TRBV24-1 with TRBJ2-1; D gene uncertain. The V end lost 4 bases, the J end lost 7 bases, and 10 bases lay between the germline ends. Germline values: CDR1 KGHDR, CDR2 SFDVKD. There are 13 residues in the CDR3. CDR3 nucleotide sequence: TGTGCCACCAGTGACCCGCCCGGTAATGAGCAGTTCTTC. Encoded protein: CATSDPPGNEQFF.

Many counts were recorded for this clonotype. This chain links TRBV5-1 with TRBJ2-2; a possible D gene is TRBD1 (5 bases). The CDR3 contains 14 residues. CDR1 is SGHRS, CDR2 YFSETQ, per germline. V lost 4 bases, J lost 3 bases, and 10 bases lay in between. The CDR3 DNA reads TGCGCCAGCAGCCAAGGGGCATACACCGGGGAGCTGTTTTTT. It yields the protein CASSQGAYTGELFF.

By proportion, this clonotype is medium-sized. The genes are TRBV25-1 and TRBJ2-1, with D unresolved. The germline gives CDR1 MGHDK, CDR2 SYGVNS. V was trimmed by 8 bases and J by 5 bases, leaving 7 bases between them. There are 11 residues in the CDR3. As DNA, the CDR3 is TGTGCCAGCCGAAGTAACAATGAGCAGTTCTTC. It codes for CASRSNNEQFF.

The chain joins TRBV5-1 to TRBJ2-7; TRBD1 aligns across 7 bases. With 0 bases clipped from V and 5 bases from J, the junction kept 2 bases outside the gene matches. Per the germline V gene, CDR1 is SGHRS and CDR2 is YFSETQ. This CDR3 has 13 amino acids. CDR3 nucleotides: TGCGCCAGCAGCTTGGCTAGGGGGCACGAGCAGTACTTC. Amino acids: CASSLARGHEQYF.

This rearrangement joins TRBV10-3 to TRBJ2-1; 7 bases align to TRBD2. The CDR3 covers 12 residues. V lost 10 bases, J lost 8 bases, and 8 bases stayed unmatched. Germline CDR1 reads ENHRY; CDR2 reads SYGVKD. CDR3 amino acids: CATTRGGDEQFF. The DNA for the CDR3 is TGTGCCACCACCCGCGGGGGAGATGAGCAGTTCTTC.